The 15 T cell receptor beta chains below come from one sample, sequenced in a study of T cell repertoires in cytomegalovirus infection. Their antigens remain unidentified. MiXCR, run by TCRdb on the reads, gives a single entry per CDR3 protein. The sample lists approximately 590,000 distinct CDR3 sequences, 35% to 50% occurring once. The starting material was cultured PBMCs, obtained from culture after CMV antigen stimulation. The receptors shown here come from a human donor in good health (CMV status not recorded). Some clones in this sample may be carry-over from other donors' samples.

This clonotype was recorded a few times. The rearrangement uses TRBV5-6 and TRBJ2-4; 7 nucleotides match TRBD2. CDR1 and CDR2 from the germline V gene are SGHDT and YYEEEE. With 2 bases clipped from V and 0 bases from J, the junction kept 2 bases outside the gene matches. The CDR3 length is 15 residues. The chain's CDR3 is CASSFPSGAKNIQYF. In DNA form, the CDR3 reads TGTGCCAGCAGCTTCCCTAGCGGAGCCAAAAACATTCAGTACTTC. The full variable domain, completed using reference TRBV5-6 and TRBJ2-4, is DAGVTQSPTHLIKTRGQQVTLRCSPKSGHDTVSWYQQALGQGPQFIFQYYEEEERQRGNFPDRFSGHQFPNYSSELNVNALLLGDSALYLCASSFPSGAKNIQYFGAGTRLSVL.

This clonotype was counted only a few times. The chain carries TRBV20-1 and TRBJ1-2, with D possibly matching TRBD1 (6 bases). Per germline, CDR1 DFQATT and CDR2 SNEGSKA (reference sequence). CDR3 length equals 14 residues. Trimming took off 0 bases at V and 6 bases at J, with 14 bases between the two ends. CDR3 nucleotide sequence: TGCAGTGCTAGAGATCCCAATGGGGGGCATGGCTACACCTTC. Protein product: CSARDPNGGHGYTF.

The chain has TRBV7-2 and TRBJ2-2, with TRBD2 identical over 7 bases. V was clipped by 5 bases and J by 9 bases; unmatched bases: 3. CDR1 SGHTA and CDR2 FQGNSA come from the germline V gene. The CDR3 is 12 residues long. CDR3 sequence: CASSASGRELFF. The CDR3 coding sequence is TGTGCCAGCAGCGCCAGCGGGAGGGAGCTGTTTTTT.

The J gene is TRBJ2-1, the V gene TRBV7-2; TRBD1 agrees at 9 bases. After removal of 4 bases from V and 6 bases from J, the junction contained 7 bases not matched to a gene. The CDR3 covers 15 residues. Germline V CDR1 and CDR2: SGHTA, FQGNSA. The CDR3 loop is CASSSTGTGINEQFF. Written as DNA, the CDR3 is TGTGCCAGCAGCTCCACCGGGACAGGGATCAATGAGCAGTTCTTC.

Only a few counts were recorded for this clonotype. CDR3 nucleotide sequence: TGTGCCAGCAGTGAAGCGCAAGAGGGGCACGAGCAGTACTTC. Encoded protein: CASSEAQEGHEQYF. The gene calls are TRBV6-1 and TRBJ2-7; D could derive from TRBD1 or TRBD2 (5 bases each). The germline gives CDR1 MNHNS, CDR2 SASEGT. With 0 bases removed from V and 5 bases from J, the gap between germline ends came to 11 bases. This CDR3 region has 14 residues.

The J gene is TRBJ2-5, the V gene TRBV14, with 16 bases that match TRBD2. CDR1 is SGHDN, CDR2 FVKESK, per germline. Unmatched junction bases numbered 11, after V lost 2 bases and J lost 5 bases. The CDR3 is 19 residues long. As DNA, the CDR3 is TGTGCCAGCAGCCAAATGAGAGGGACTAGCGGGAGGGCCGAGGAGACCCAGTACTTC. Translation: CASSQMRGTSGRAEETQYF. Complete variable domain (other parts from reference TRBV14 and TRBJ2-5): EAGVTQFPSHSVIEKGQTVTLRCDPISGHDNLYWYRRVMGKEIKFLLHFVKESKQDESGMPNNRFLAERTGGTYSTLKVQPAELEDSGVYFCASSQMRGTSGRAEETQYFGPGTRLLVL.

This clonotype was detected only a few times. V usage is TRBV6-1 and J usage is TRBJ1-1, with 8 bases lining up with TRBD1. After removal of 2 bases from V and 1 base from J, the junction contained 9 bases not matched to a gene. From germline, CDR1 is MNHNS and CDR2 SASEGT. The CDR3 runs to 17 residues. CDR3 sequence reads: CASSELAGGWPNTEAFF. In DNA, the CDR3 is TGTGCCAGCAGTGAATTGGCAGGGGGCTGGCCGAACACTGAAGCTTTCTTT.

This clonotype was counted many times. The chain uses TRBV19 and TRBJ2-5; weak D call: TRBD2 (5 bases). Deletions cut 4 bases from V and 2 bases from J, with 8 bases between. The CDR3 extends over 13 amino acids. Looked up from germline, CDR1 is LNHDA and CDR2 is SQIVND (reference sequence). CDR3 DNA: TGTGCCAGTAGTAGAGGGCAGCAAGAGACCCAGTACTTC. This sequence encodes CASSRGQQETQYF.

This clonotype was detected a few times. The chain joins TRBV7-9 to TRBJ2-2, with 12 bases matching TRBD2. Germline V CDR1 and CDR2: SEHNR, FQNEAQ (reference sequence). V was pared by 5 bases and J by 7 bases, with 11 bases of the junction left unmatched. This CDR3 region has 17 residues. Here the CDR3 DNA reads TGTGCCAGCAGCCTCCCATTACTAGCGGGAGGCCACGGGGAGCTGTTTTTT. Translation: CASSLPLLAGGHGELFF.

V usage is TRBV6-5 and J usage is TRBJ1-6, with D perhaps matching TRBD1 (6 bases). The length of the CDR3 is 15 residues. V was pared by 5 bases and J by 10 bases, with 18 bases between. The germline gives CDR1 MNHEY, CDR2 SVGAGI. CDR3 DNA: TGTGCCAGCAGTGAGGGTACACAGGGTCGGTCACCCCTCCACTTT. This gives the protein CASSEGTQGRSPLHF.

The V gene is TRBV7-2, the J gene TRBJ2-3; the D gene is possibly TRBD1 (6 bases). From germline, CDR1 is SGHTA and CDR2 FQGNSA. Trimming pared 5 bases from V and 2 bases from J, leaving 11 bases between. This CDR3 has 14 amino acids. The CDR3 region is CASSRLGATDTQYF. The CDR3 DNA follows: TGTGCCAGCAGCCGACTGGGGGCCACAGATACGCAGTATTTT.

J is TRBJ1-4 and V is TRBV12-3 or TRBV12-4; a weak D match, TRBD1 (5 bases). This CDR3 spans 14 amino acids. Trimming left V 6 bases short and J 7 bases short, with 15 bases between. In DNA form, the CDR3 reads TGTGCCAGCAGCGGGGCCCCACCCCGTGAAAAACTGTTTTTT. Translation gives CASSGAPPREKLFF.

The rearrangement uses TRBV10-3 and TRBJ2-5, with 8 bases that match TRBD2. Germline loops: CDR1 ENHRY, CDR2 SYGVKD. The CDR3 has 12 amino acids. The trim removed 7 bases at V and 6 bases at J, leaving 4 bases unmatched. In DNA, the CDR3 is TGTGCCATCAAGGCTAGCGGGCAGACCCAGTACTTC. It yields the protein CAIKASGQTQYF.

This clonotype occurred a few times. The V gene is TRBV10-3, the J gene TRBJ1-2, with 11 bases matching TRBD1. Losses at the gene ends were 6 bases for V and 8 bases for J; bases not matched to a gene: 8. The CDR3 is 14 amino acids. Germline-derived CDR1 and CDR2 are ENHRY and SYGVKD. CDR3 protein: CAISAGQGAGGYTF. In nucleotides, the CDR3 is TGTGCCATCAGCGCCGGACAGGGGGCGGGCGGCTACACCTTC.

For the CDR3, the DNA is TGTGCCAGCAGTCCCAAAACGCAGGGGTTCACGCATCAGCCCCAGCATTTT. Translated, it gives CASSPKTQGFTHQPQHF. This chain connects TRBV6-6 to TRBJ1-5; TRBD1 might be the D (6 bases). Trimming cost V 5 bases and J 5 bases, with 22 bases left between them. The CDR3 is 17 amino acids. The germline CDR1 and CDR2 sequences are MNHNY and SVGAGI (reference sequence).